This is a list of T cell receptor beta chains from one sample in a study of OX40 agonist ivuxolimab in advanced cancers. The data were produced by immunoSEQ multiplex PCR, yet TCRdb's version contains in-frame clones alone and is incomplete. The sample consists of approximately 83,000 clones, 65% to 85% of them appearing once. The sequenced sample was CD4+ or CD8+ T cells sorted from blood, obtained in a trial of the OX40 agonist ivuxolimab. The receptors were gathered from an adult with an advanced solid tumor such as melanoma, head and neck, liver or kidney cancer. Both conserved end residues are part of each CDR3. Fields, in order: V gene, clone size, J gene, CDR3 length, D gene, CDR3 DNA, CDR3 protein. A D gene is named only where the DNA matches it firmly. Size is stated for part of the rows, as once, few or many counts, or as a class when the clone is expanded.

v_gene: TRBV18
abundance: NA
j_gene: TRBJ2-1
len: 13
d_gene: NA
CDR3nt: TGTGCCAGCTCACCCGTGTCGGGGAATGAGCAGTTCTTC
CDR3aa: CASSPVSGNEQFF

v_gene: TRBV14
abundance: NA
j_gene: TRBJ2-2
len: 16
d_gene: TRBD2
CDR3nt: TGTGCCAGCAGCCAAGGTAGCGGGGGGGACACCGGGGAGCTGTTTTTT
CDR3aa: CASSQGSGGDTGELFF

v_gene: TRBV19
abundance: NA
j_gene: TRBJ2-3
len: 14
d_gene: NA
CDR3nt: TGTGCCAGTAGTATCATAGGGGCAGGAGATACGCAGTATTTT
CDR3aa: CASSIIGAGDTQYF

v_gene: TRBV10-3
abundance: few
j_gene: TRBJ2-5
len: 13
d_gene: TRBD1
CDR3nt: TGTGCCATCAGACCGACAGGGCAAGAGACCCAGTACTTC
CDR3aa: CAIRPTGQETQYF

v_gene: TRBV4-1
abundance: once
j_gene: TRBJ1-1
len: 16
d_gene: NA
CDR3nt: TGCGCCAGCAGCCAAGGGGCCCCAATCTTGAACACTGAAGCTTTCTTT
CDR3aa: CASSQGAPILNTEAFF

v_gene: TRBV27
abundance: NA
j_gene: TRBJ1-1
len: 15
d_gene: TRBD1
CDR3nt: TGTGCCAGCAGTTTATCCGCTACAGGGGCCACTGAAGCTTTCTTT
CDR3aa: CASSLSATGATEAFF

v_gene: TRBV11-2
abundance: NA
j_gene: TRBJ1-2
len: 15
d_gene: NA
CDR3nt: TGTGCCAGCAGCCTAAGGGAAACAGCTAACTATGGCTACACCTTC
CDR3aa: CASSLRETANYGYTF

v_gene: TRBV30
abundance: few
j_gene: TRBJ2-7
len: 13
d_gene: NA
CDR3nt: TGTGCCTGGACCACCGAAGACGGTTACGAGCAGTACTTC
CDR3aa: CAWTTEDGYEQYF

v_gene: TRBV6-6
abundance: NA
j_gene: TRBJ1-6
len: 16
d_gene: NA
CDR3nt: TGTGCCAGCAGTTTGGGGGGGAGCTCCTATAATTCACCCCTCCACTTT
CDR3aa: CASSLGGSSYNSPLHF

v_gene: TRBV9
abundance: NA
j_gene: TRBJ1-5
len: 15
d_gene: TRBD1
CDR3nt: TGTGCCAGCAGCGTAGAAGGGACAGTCAATCAGCCCCAGCATTTT
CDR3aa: CASSVEGTVNQPQHF

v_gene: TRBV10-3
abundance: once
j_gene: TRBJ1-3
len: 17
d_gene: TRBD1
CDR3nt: TGTGCCATCAGTGAGTCAAACAGGGGGGTCTCTGGAAACACCATATATTTT
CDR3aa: CAISESNRGVSGNTIYF

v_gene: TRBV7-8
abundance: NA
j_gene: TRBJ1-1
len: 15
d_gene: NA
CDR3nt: TGTGCCAGCAGCTCGACGGATCTCGGGGGCACTGAAGCTTTCTTT
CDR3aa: CASSSTDLGGTEAFF

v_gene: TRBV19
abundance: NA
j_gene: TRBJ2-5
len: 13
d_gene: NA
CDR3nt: TGTGCCAGTAGTACGGGGTTCCAAGAGACCCAGTACTTC
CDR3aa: CASSTGFQETQYF

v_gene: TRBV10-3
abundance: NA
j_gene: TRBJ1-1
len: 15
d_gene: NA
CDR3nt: TGTGCCATCAGTGTACGGGGTTCAGCGAACACTGAAGCTTTCTTT
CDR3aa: CAISVRGSANTEAFF

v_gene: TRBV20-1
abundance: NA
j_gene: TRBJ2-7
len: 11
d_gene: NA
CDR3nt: TGCAGTGGGAGAGGGGCGGGTGAGCAGTACTTC
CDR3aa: CSGRGAGEQYF

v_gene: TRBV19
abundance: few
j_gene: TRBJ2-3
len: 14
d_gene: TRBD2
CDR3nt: TGTGCCAGTAAGCGGGAGAGAAGCACAGATACGCAGTATTTT
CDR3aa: CASKRERSTDTQYF

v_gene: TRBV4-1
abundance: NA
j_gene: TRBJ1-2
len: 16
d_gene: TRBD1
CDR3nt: TGCGCCAGCAGCCAACACCCCGGGACAGATGACTATGGCTACACCTTC
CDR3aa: CASSQHPGTDDYGYTF

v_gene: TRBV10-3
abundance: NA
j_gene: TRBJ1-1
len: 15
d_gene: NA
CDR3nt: TGTGCCATCAGCCAGAACCTAGTTAGGAACACTGAAGCTTTCTTT
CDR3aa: CAISQNLVRNTEAFF

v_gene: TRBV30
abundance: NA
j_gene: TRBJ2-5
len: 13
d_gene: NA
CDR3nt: TGTGCCTGGAGTTTTGGAGCACAAGAGACCCAGTACTTC
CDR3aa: CAWSFGAQETQYF

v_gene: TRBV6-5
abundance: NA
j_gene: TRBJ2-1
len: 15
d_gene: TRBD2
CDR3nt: TGTGCCAGCAGCCCGGGGACTAGCGCCTTCAATGAGCAGTTCTTC
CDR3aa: CASSPGTSAFNEQFF

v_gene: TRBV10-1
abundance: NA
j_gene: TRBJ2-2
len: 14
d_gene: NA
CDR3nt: TGCGCCAGCAGTGTTCAAGGGTCCCTCGGGGAGCTGTTTTTT
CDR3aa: CASSVQGSLGELFF

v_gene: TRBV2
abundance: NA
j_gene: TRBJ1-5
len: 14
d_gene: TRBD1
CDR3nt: TGTGCCAGCACTGATGAGGGGGCGTGGCAGCCCCAGCATTTT
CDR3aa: CASTDEGAWQPQHF

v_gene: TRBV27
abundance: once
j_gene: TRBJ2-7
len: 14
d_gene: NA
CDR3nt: TGTGCCAGCAGTTTTAACCCCGGGGGATACGAGCAGTACTTC
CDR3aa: CASSFNPGGYEQYF

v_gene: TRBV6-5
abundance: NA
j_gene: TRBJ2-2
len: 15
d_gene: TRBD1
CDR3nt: TGTGCCAGCAGGCGTACAGGGGGCGGATCCGGGGAGCTGTTTTTT
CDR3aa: CASRRTGGGSGELFF

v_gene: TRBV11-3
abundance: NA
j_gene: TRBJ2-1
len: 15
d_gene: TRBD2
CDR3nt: TGTGCCAGCAGCCCCAGCGGGAGCTCCTACAATGAGCAGTTCTTC
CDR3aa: CASSPSGSSYNEQFF